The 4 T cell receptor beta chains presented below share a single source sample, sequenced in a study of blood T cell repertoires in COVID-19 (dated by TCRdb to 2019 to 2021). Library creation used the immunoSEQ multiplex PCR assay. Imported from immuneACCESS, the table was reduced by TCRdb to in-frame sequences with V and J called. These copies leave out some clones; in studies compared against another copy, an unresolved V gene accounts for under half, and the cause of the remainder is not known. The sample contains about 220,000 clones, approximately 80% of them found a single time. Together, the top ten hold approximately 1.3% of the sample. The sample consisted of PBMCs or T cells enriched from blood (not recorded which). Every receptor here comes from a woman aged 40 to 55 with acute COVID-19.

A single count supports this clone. This CDR3 is CASSPGSTSGTDTQYF. CDR3 nucleotides: TGCGCCAGCAGTCCAGGGTCGACTAGCGGCACAGATACGCAGTATTTT. J is TRBJ2-3 and V is TRBV5-1; 8 nucleotides match TRBD2. Germline CDR1 SGHRS, CDR2 YFSETQ. Germline trimming cut 5 bases from V and 1 base from J; bases unmatched to any gene: 9. The CDR3 spans 16 residues.

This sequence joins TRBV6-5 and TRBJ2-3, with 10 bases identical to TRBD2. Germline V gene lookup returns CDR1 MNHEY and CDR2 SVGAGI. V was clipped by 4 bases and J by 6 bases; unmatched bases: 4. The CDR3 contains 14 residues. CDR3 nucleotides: TGTGCCAGCAGTTCTAGCGGGGGCTCGGATACGCAGTATTTT. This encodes CASSSSGGSDTQYF.

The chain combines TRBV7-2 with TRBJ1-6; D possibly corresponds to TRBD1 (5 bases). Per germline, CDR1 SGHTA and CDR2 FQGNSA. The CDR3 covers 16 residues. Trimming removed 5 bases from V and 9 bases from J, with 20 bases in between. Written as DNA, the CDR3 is TGTGCCAGCAGCCCCCAGTTCAGGGTAGATACTTCACCCCTCCACTTT. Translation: CASSPQFRVDTSPLHF.

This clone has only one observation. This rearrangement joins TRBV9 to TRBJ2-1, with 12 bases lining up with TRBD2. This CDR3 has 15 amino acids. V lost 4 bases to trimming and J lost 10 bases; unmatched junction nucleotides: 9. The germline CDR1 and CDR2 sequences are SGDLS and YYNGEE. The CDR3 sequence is CASSLTSGSRREQFF. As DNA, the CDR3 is TGTGCCAGCAGCTTGACTAGCGGGAGTCGCCGCGAGCAGTTCTTC.